This section outlines one T cell receptor beta chain sequence together with its context. This clonotype is judged medium-sized (0.01 to 0.1%). Its antigen has not been determined. There are no base qualities to consult, and no much larger clone falls within one base. The CDR3 sequence holds 12 residues, the cysteine and phenylalanine included. The entry retains the CDR3 DNA only, 36 bases that are in frame from base 1. Per the germline V gene, KGHDR is the CDR1 and SFDVKD is the CDR2. The V and J ends are trimmed by 5 bases and 7 bases, leaving 8 bases between them. The protocol used for the library was PCR. Sequencing took place on an Illumina HiSeq 2500. To reduce PCR and sequencing biases, unique molecular identifiers were incorporated into the TCR beta cDNA libraries. Per 1 to 10 million input T cells, roughly 0.5 million cDNA molecules were obtained, such that each molecule approximated one T cell. The patient libraries were prepared and sequenced with the same protocol used for the earlier healthy control dataset. Within a given batch, samples were prepared together, multiplexed and sequenced on the same HiSeq lane. Concerning the study's data processing: MIGEC handled the raw barcoded reads, throwing out single-read molecular identifier groups before consensus assembly and CDR3 extraction. VDJtools was used for post-analysis of the clonotype tables, with diversity normalized by down-sampling every dataset to the smallest sample size. Repertoire overlap clustering matched CDR3 amino acid but not nucleotide sequences to correct batch-related cross-sample contamination. TCRdb reworked the public reads: Q25 trimming with fastp, MiXCR clone assembly, productive beta chains retained. Each entry merges the rows of one CDR3 protein and shows their most common DNA and genes. For this entry, the V and J calls and clone size follow TCRdb and not the study's own pipeline. In all, the sample holds about 460,000 distinct CDR3 sequences, and roughly 45% of those were seen once. 9.5% to 13% of the sample rests with the top ten.

To demonstrate the VDJtools post-analysis software, the study profiled TCR beta repertoires from the peripheral blood of about a dozen young patients with multiple sclerosis. The multiple sclerosis patients were children and adolescents between 6 and 15 years of age. This sample was included in a study of post-analysis software for immune sequencing data (dated by TCRdb to between 2015 and 2016). Context from the whole study: Recorded disease courses included relapsing-remitting, secondary progressive and progressive-relapsing multiple sclerosis, with some patients lacking subtype annotation. The patient repertoires were set against 11 previously published healthy control repertoires from donors whose ages ranged from about 6 to 25 years. A subset of samples was prepared in parallel using single-end sample barcoding, then pooled and co-amplified after Illumina adapter ligation. The paper's findings and limits, for the study overall: Compared with controls, multiple sclerosis patients had significantly lower normalized Chao1 diversity, a finding suggesting substantial peripheral T-cell clonal expansion. Significantly higher frequencies in patients than in controls were found for roughly 5 TRBV segments, including TRBV5-6, TRBV5-1 and TRBV20-1. The multiple sclerosis patient group was slightly younger than the control group. When samples were clustered directly using the F measure, samples prepared in the same batch co-clustered strongly, which prompted a batch-effect correction.

This clonotype originated in a girl aged 10 to 17 with multiple sclerosis. Here the chain combines TRBV24-1 and TRBJ2-1; no D gene call is confident. The sequencing input was blood. The CDR3 reads CATSGFSNEQFF. The DNA sequence is TGTGCCACCAGTGGATTCAGTAATGAGCAGTTCTTC.